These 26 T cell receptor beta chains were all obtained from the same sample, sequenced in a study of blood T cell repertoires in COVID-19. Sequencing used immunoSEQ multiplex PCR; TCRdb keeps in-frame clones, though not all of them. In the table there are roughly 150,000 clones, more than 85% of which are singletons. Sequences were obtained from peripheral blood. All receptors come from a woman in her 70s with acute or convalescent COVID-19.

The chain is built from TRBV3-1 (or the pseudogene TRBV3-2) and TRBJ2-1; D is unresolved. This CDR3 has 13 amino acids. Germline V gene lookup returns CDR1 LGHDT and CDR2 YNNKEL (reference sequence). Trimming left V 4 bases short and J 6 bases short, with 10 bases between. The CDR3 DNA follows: TGTGCCAGCAGCCGCCTCCGAGTCAATGAGCAGTTCTTC. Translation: CASSRLRVNEQFF.

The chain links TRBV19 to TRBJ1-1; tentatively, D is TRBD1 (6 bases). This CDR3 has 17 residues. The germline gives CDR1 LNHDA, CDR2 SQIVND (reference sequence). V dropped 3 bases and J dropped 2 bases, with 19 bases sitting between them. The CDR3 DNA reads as TGTGCCAGTAGTATCGGTGGTGGCGGGGGCCCTAACACTGAAGCTTTCTTT. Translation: CASSIGGGGGPNTEAFF.

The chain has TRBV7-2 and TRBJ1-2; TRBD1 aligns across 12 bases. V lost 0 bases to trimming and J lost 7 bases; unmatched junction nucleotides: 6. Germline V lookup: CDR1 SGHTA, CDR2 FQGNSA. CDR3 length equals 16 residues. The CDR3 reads CASSLAMGQGAGGYTF. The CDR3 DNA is TGTGCCAGCAGCTTAGCGATGGGACAGGGGGCAGGTGGCTACACCTTC.

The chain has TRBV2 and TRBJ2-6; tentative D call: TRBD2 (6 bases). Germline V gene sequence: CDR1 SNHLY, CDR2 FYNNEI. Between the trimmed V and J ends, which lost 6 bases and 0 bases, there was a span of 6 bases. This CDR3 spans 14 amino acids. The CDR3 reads CASREGSGANVLTF. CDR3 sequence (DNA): TGTGCCAGCAGGGAGGGCTCTGGGGCCAACGTCCTGACTTTC.

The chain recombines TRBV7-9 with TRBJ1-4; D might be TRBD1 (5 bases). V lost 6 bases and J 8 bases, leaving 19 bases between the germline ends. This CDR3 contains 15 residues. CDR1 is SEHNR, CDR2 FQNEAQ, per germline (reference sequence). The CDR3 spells CASSPTAARGEKLFF. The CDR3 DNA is TGTGCCAGCAGTCCGACAGCGGCGCGGGGGGAAAAACTGTTTTTT.

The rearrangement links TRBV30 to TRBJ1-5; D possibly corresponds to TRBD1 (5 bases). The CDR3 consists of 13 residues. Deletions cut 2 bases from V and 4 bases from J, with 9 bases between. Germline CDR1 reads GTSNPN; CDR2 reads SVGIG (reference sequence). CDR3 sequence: CAWSLGENQPQHF. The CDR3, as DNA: TGTGCCTGGAGTCTAGGGGAAAATCAGCCCCAGCATTTT.

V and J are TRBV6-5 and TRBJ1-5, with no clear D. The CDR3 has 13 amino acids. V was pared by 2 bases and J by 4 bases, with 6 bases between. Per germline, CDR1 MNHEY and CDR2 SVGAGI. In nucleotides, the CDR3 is TGTGCCAGCAGTTACGCGGCGAATCAGCCCCAGCATTTT. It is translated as CASSYAANQPQHF.

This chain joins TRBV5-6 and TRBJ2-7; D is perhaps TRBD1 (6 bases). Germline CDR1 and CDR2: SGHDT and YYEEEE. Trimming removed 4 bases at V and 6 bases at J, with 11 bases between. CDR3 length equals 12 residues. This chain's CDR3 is CASSRQVGEQYV. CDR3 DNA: TGTGCCAGCAGCCGACAGGTCGGCGAGCAGTACGTC.

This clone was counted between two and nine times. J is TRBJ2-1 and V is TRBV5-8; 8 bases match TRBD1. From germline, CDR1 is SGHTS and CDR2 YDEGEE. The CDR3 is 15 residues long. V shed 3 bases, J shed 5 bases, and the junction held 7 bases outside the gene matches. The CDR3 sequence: CASSSGTGANNEQFF. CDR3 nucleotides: TGTGCCAGCAGCTCCGGGACAGGCGCGAACAATGAGCAGTTCTTC.

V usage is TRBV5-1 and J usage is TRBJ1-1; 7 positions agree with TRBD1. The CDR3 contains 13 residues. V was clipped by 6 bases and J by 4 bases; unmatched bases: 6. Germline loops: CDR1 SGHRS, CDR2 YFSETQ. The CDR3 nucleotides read TGCGCCAGCAAGTGGGCAGGGGGCACTGAAGCTTTCTTT. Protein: CASKWAGGTEAFF.

The CDR3 coding sequence is TGTGCCAGCAGTTCGCAACTAACGGGCTACACCTTC. It specifies CASSSQLTGYTF. The chain has TRBV27 and TRBJ1-2, with D unclear. Germline CDR1 MNHEY, CDR2 SMNVEV (reference sequence). The ends were cut back, 4 bases at V and 8 bases at J, with 11 bases in the middle. The CDR3 contains 12 residues.

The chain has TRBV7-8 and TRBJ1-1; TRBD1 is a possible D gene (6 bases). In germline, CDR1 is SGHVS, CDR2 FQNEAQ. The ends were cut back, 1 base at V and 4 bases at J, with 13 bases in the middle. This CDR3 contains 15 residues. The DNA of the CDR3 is TGTGCCAGCAGCTTAGGGAGAGGGGGGGGCACTGAAGCTTTCTTT. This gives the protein CASSLGRGGGTEAFF.

CDR3 nucleotides: TGCAGCGTTCTTAAGAGTAGGGGGACCGGGGAGCTGTTTTTT. Protein: CSVLKSRGTGELFF. The chain uses TRBV29-1 and TRBJ2-2, with D perhaps TRBD1 (6 bases). CDR3 length equals 14 residues. Germline CDR1 SQVTM, CDR2 ANQGSEA. Trimming stripped 5 bases from V and 5 bases from J, with 15 bases between.

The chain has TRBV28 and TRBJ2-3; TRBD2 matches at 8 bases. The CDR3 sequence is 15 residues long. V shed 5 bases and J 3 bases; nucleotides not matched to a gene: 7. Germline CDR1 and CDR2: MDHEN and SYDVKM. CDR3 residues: CASSPTSGRTDTQYF. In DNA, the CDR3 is TGTGCCAGCAGTCCAACTAGCGGTAGGACAGATACGCAGTATTTT.

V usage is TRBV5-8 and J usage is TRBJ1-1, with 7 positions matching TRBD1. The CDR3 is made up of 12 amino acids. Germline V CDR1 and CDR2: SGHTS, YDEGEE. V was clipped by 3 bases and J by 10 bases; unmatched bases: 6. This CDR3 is CASSWREGAAFF. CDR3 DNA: TGTGCCAGCAGCTGGCGGGAGGGGGCAGCTTTCTTT. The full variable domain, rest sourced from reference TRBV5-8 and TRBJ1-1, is EAGVTQSPTHLIKTRGQQATLRCSPISGHTSVYWYQQALGLGLQFLLWYDEGEERNRGNFPPRFSGRQFPNYSSELNVNALELEDSALYLCASSWREGAAFFGQGTRLTVV.

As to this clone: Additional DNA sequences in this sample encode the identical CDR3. The CDR3 DNA reads TGTGCCAGCAGTGAGCAGGGCAACACTGAAGCTTTCTTT. Protein product: CASSEQGNTEAFF. The chain has TRBV2 and TRBJ1-1, with D possibly being TRBD1 (5 bases). V was pared by 3 bases and J by 2 bases, with 7 bases between. The CDR3 has 13 residues. CDR1 is SNHLY, CDR2 FYNNEI, per germline.

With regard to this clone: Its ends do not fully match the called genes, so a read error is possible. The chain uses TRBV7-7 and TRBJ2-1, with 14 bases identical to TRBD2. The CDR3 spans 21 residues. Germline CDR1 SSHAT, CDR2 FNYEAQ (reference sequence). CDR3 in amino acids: CASSLVPVDQTSGGAVGEQFF. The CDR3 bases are TGTGCTAGCAGCTTAGTCCCTGTCGACCAGACTAGCGGGGGGGCCGTGGGTGAGCAGTTCTTC.

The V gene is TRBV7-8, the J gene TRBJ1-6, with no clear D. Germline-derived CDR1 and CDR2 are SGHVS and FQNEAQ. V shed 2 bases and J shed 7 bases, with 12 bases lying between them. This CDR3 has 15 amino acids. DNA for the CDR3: TGTGCCAGCAGCTTAAGAGCGACGGCGAATTCACCCCTCCACTTT. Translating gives CASSLRATANSPLHF.

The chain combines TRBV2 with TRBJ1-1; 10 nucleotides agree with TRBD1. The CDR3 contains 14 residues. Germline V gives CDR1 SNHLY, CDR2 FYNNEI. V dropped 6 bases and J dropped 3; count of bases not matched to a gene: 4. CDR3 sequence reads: CASRMTGGYTEAFF. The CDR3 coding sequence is TGTGCCAGCAGGATGACAGGGGGCTACACTGAAGCTTTCTTT.

CDR3 loop: CASSPGDLRPQHF. The CDR3 DNA reads TGTGCCAGCTCACCCGGGGACTTGCGACCCCAGCATTTT. This rearrangement joins TRBV18 to TRBJ1-5; possibly TRBD1 for D (5 bases). The length of the CDR3 is 13 residues. CDR1 KGHSH and CDR2 LQKENI come from the germline V gene. V lost 3 bases, J lost 10 bases, and 13 bases lay in between.

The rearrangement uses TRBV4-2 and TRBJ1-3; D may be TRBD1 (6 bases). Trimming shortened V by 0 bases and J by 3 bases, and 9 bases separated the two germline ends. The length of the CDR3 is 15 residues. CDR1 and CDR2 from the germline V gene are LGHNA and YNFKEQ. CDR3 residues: CASSQDHRVGNTIYF. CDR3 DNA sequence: TGTGCCAGCAGCCAAGATCACAGGGTTGGAAACACCATATATTTT.

CDR3 region: CASSYKRGSGTDTQYF. The CDR3 coding sequence is TGTGCCAGCAGTTATAAGCGGGGGTCTGGCACAGATACGCAGTATTTT. This sequence joins TRBV6-2 or TRBV6-3 and TRBJ2-3, with 8 bases matching TRBD2. V lost 3 bases to trimming and J lost 1 base; unmatched junction nucleotides: 6. Germline V gene data show CDR1 as MNHEY and CDR2 as SVGEGT. The length of the CDR3 is 16 residues.

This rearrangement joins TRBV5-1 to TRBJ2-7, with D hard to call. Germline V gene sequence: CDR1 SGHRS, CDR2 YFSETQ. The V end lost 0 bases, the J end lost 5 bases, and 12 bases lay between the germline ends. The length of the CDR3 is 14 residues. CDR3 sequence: CASSLGVGLHEQYF. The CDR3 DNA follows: TGCGCCAGCAGCTTGGGAGTCGGGTTACACGAGCAGTACTTC.

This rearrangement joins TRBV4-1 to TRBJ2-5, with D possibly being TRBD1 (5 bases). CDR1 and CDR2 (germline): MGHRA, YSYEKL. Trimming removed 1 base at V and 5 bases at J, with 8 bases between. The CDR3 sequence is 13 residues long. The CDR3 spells CASSQVRAETQYF. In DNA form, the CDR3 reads TGCGCCAGCAGCCAAGTCAGGGCGGAGACCCAGTACTTC.

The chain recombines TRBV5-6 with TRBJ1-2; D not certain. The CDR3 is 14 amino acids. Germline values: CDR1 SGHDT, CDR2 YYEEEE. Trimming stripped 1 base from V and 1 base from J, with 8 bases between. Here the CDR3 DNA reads TGTGCCAGCAGCTTGTTCCAGGATAACTATGGCTACACCTTC. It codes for CASSLFQDNYGYTF.

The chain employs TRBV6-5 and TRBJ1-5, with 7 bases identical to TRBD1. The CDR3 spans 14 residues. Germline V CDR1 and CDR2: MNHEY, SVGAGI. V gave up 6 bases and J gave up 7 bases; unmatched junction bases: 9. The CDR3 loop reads CASSKQGPEQPQHF. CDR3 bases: TGTGCCAGCAGCAAACAGGGGCCGGAACAGCCCCAGCATTTT.